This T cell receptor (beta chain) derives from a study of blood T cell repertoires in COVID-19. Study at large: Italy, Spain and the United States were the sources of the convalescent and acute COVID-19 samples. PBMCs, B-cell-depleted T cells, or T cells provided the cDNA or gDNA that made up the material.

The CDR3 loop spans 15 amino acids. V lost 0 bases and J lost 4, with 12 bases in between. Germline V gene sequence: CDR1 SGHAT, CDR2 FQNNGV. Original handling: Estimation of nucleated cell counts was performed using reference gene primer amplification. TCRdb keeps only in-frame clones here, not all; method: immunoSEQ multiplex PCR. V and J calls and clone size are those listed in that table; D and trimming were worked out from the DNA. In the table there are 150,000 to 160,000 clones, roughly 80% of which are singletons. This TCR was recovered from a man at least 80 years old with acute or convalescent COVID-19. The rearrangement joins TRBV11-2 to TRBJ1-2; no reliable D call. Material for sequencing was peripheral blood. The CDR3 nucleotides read TGTGCCAGCAGCTTAGATCCGAGTCCCTCCTATGGCTACACCTTC. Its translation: CASSLDPSPSYGYTF. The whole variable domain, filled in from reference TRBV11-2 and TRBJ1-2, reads EAGVAQSPRYKIIEKRQSVAFWCNPISGHATLYWYQQILGQGPKLLIQFQNNGVVDDSQLPKDRFSAERLKGVDSTLKIQPAKLEDSAVYLCASSLDPSPSYGYTFGSGTRLTVV.